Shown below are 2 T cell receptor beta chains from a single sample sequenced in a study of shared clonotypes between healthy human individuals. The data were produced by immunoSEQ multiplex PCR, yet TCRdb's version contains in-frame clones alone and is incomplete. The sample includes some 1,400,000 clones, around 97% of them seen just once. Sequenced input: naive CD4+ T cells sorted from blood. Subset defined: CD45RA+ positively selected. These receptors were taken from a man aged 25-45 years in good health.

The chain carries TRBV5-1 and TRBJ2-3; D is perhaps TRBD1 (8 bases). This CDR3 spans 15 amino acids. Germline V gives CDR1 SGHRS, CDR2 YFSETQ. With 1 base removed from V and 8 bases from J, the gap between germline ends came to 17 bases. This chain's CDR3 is CASSLSAGGGGTQYF. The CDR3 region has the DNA TGCGCCAGCAGCTTGTCGGCAGGGGGCGGGGGTACGCAGTATTTT.

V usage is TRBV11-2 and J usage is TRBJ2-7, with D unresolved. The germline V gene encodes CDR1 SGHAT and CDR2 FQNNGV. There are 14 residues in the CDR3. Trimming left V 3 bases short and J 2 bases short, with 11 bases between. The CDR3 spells CASSFGRSTYEQYF. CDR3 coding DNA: TGTGCCAGCAGCTTTGGCCGATCGACCTACGAGCAGTACTTC.